This TCR beta chain was captured by sequencing in a study of shared clonotypes between healthy human individuals. V lost 6 bases and J lost 6, with 18 bases in between. The CDR3 is 14 residues long. In germline, CDR1 is LNHDA, CDR2 SQIVND (reference sequence). Generated by immunoSEQ multiplex PCR, the TCRdb table keeps only in-frame clones and is missing some. This table holds about 2 million clones, 85% to 95% found once. On this clone: Antigen specificity is unknown.

Study-wide findings and caveats: Non-shared clonotypes had lower generation probabilities than clonotypes shared by all four sorted-subset donors.

This receptor was obtained from a man aged 18 to 35 in good health. Sequencing input: naive CD4+ T cells sorted from blood. The subset here: CD45RA+ positively selected. The rearrangement uses TRBV19 and TRBJ2-7; D might be TRBD2 (6 bases). The CDR3 DNA sequence: TGTGCCAGTAGGAGTGGGGGGATTAACCCCGAGCAGTACTTC. This translates into CASRSGGINPEQYF.